This TCR beta chain appears in the sequencing data of a study of Graves' ophthalmopathy and Graves' hyperthyroidism. Trimming removed 8 bases from V and 2 bases from J, with 12 bases in between. The CDR3 is made up of 14 amino acids. This clonotype qualifies as medium-sized (0.01 to 0.1%). Investigators amplified TCR beta CDR3 regions from RNA transcripts. After a first-round RT-PCR with HTBI primers, a second-round multiplex PCR was run. TCRdb itself ran the multiplex PCR reads through MiXCR, one entry per CDR3 protein. The data contain about 170,000 distinct CDR3 sequences, under 40% of them singletons.

Input material: peripheral blood. The chain is built from TRBV12-3 or TRBV12-4 and TRBJ2-2; D is possibly TRBD1 (7 bases). The source of this sequence is a woman aged 40 to 50 with Graves' ophthalmopathy. This CDR3 reads CASAGTVNTGELFF. CDR3 bases: TGTGCCAGCGCGGGGACAGTCAACACCGGGGAGCTGTTTTTT.